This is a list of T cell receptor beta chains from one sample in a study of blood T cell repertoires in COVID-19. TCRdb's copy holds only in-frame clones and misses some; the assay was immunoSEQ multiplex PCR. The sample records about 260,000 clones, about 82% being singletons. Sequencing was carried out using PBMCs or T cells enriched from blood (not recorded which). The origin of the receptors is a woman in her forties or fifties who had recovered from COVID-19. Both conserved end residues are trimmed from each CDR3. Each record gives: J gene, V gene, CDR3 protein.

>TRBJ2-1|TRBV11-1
ASSPAPVGGYDEQF
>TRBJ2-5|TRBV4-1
ASSPKHLRLAGDFGTQY
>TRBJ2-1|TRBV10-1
ASSESLQGPPYNEQF
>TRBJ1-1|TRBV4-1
ASSHQGKNTEAF
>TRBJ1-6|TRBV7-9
ASSFTNSPLH
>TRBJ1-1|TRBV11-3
ASSPGQTNTEAF
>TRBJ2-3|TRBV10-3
AIAGQGTDTQY
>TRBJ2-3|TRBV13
ASSLGRASGYSTNTQY
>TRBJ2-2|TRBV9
ASSVVDGRALGGELF
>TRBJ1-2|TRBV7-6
ASSLDKSYGYT
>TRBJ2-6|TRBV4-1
ASSQDGAGSSGANVLT
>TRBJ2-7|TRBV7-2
ASSLEALAGGYEQY
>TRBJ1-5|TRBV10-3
AISETTGSSNQPQH
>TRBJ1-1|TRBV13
ASSQIQVEAF
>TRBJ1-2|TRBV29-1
SVEAGYLWSYT
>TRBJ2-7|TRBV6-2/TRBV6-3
ASSYLFYEQY
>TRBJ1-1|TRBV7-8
ASSPPRGRQGDTEAF
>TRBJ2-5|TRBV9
ASSVGGRKETQY
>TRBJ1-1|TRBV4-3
ASSRGAGAEAF